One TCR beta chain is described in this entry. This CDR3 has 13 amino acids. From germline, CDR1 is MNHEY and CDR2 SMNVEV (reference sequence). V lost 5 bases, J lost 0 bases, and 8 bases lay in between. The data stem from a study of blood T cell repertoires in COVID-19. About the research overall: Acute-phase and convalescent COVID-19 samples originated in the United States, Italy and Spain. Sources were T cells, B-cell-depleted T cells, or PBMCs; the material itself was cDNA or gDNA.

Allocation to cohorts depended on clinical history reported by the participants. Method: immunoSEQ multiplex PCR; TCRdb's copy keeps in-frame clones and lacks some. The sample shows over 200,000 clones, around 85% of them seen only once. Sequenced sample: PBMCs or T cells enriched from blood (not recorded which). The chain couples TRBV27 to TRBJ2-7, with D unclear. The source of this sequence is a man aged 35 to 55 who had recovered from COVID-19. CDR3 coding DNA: TGTGCCAGCAGTCACGGGTCCTCCTACGAGCAGTACTTC. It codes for CASSHGSSYEQYF.